This TCR beta chain was recovered during a study of patients with pleural tuberculosis. This clonotype was counted between two and nine times. A clone one base away is much larger, so this may be a read error. TCRdb reprocessed the reads with MiXCR, giving one entry per CDR3 protein. The sample lists just under 30,000 distinct CDR3 sequences; under 20% were seen once. CDR3 length: 14 amino acids. The sequence came from a human donor with pleural tuberculosis. Source material: peripheral blood. This sequence joins TRBV12-3 or TRBV12-4 and TRBJ1-1, with D unclear. CDR3 DNA sequence: TGTGCCAGCATCCCACACGGGCGGAACACTGAAGCTCTCTTT. Its translation: CASIPHGRNTEALF.